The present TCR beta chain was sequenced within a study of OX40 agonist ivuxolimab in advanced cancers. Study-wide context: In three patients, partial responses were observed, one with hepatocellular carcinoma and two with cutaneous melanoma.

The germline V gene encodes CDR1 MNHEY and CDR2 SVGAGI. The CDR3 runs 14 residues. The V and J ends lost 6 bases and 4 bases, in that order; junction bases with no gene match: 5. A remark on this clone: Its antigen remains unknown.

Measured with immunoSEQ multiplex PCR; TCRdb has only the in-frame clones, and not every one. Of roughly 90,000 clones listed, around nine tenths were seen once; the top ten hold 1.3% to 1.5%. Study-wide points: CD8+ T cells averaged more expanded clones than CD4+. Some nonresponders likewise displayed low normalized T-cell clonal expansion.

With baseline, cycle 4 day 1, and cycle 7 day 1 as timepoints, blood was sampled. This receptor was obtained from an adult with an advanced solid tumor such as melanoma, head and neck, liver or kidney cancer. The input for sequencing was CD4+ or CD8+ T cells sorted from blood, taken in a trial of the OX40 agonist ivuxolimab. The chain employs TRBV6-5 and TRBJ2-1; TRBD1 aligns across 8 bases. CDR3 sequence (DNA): TGTGCCAGCAGACGACAGGGGCAGTACAATGAGCAGTTCTTC. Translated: CASRRQGQYNEQFF.